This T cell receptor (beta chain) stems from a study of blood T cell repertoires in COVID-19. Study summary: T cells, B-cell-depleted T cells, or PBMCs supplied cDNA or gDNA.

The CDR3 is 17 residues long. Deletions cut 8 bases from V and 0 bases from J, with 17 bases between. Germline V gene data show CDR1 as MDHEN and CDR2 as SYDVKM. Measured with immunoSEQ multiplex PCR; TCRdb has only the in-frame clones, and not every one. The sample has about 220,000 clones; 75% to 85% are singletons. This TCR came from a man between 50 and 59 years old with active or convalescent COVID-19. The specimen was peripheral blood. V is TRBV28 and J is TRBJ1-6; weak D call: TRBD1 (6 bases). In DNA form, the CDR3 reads TGTGCCAGCCATTTGAGGGGGAAGAGCTCCTATAATTCACCCCTCCACTTT. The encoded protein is CASHLRGKSSYNSPLHF.